This TCR beta chain was found in a study of breast tumors, draining lymph nodes, adjacent tissues. Findings and caveats of the study: Tumor T cell lymph node origin was a supported hypothesis, not proven.

The lymph nodes were axillary draining lymph nodes from breast cancer patients. CDR3 length: 18 residues. CDR1 and CDR2 (germline): MNHEY, SVGEGT. V lost 4 bases and J lost 4; bases outside the gene matches: 12. MiXCR, applied by TCRdb to the multiplex PCR reads, yields one record per CDR3 protein. This sample carries about 89,000 distinct CDR3 sequences, approximately 29% of them seen once, and the ten largest clones take 8.1%. This clonotype was counted ten times or more. The antigen remains unidentified. The V gene is TRBV6-2 or TRBV6-3, the J gene TRBJ1-5; 11 bases align to TRBD1. This TCR derives from a female donor with breast cancer. Some clones in this sample may be carry-over from other donors' samples. The sequenced sample consisted of axillary lymph node tissue. As DNA, the CDR3 is TGTGCCAGCAGTTCCACCGCGGGACAGGGGGTGATTAATCAGCCCCAGCATTTT. Amino acids: CASSSTAGQGVINQPQHF.